These 32 T cell receptor beta chains came from one sample sequenced in a study of OX40 agonist ivuxolimab in advanced cancers. Sequencing was performed with immunoSEQ multiplex PCR; in TCRdb, only in-frame clones are kept and a portion is missing. The sample carries about 93,000 clones, just over 90% recorded once. The specimen was CD4+ or CD8+ T cells sorted from blood, collected in a trial of the OX40 agonist ivuxolimab. The receptor set was obtained from an adult with an advanced solid tumor such as melanoma, head and neck, liver or kidney cancer.

The V and J genes are TRBV5-6 and TRBJ1-2; tentatively, D is TRBD1 (6 bases). V gave up 0 bases and J gave up 10 bases, with 16 bases separating them. Germline lookup yields CDR1 SGHDT and CDR2 YYEEEE. The CDR3 has 14 amino acids. CDR3 nucleotide sequence: TGTGCCAGCAGCTTGGGGGGCCAACAGGGTGCCTACACCTTC. Translation gives CASSLGGQQGAYTF.

The rearrangement uses TRBV5-1 and TRBJ1-5; no definite D call. V was shortened by 0 bases and J by 0 bases, with 7 bases between the two germline ends. CDR3 size: 15 residues. Germline CDR1 reads SGHRS; CDR2 reads YFSETQ. CDR3 region: CASSLGGYSNQPQHF. The CDR3 DNA reads TGCGCCAGCAGCTTGGGGGGATATAGCAATCAGCCCCAGCATTTT.

This clone was counted only a few times. The chain employs TRBV19 and TRBJ1-1; 8 bases align to TRBD1. The CDR3 covers 17 residues. The J segment lost 0 bases and the V segment lost 5 bases, leaving 11 bases of the junction unmatched. Germline assignment: CDR1 LNHDA and CDR2 SQIVND (reference sequence). CDR3 region: CASSLYGRTGLNTEAFF. In DNA, the CDR3 is TGTGCCAGTAGTCTATATGGAAGGACAGGGTTGAACACTGAAGCTTTCTTT.

In DNA, the CDR3 is TGTGCCAGCAGCCAAGGGCCTAGCGGGACCTACGAGCAGTACTTC. Translating gives CASSQGPSGTYEQYF. This rearrangement joins TRBV14 to TRBJ2-7; 9 nucleotides align to TRBD2. CDR3 length: 15 residues. Trimming took 1 base from V and 2 from J; bases not matched to a gene: 3. The germline V gene encodes CDR1 SGHDN and CDR2 FVKESK.

The genes are TRBV21-1 and TRBJ1-6; the table's D gene call, TRBD1, was not cross checked with the DNA. TRBV21-1 corresponds to a pseudogene. This CDR3 has 17 amino acids. CDR3 sequence reads: CASSKARQGQGNSPLHF. CDR3 coding DNA: TGTGCCAGCAGCAAAGCGAGACAGGGGCAAGGTAATTCACCCCTCCACTTT.

This rearrangement joins TRBV18 to TRBJ2-7, with D perhaps matching TRBD2 (5 bases). Trimming removed 4 bases from V and 6 bases from J, with 13 bases in between. The germline CDR1 and CDR2 sequences are KGHSH and LQKENI. The CDR3 consists of 13 residues. The CDR3 region is CASSQALVREQYF. CDR3 bases: TGTGCCAGCTCACAAGCACTAGTGCGCGAGCAGTACTTC.

The chain combines TRBV2 with TRBJ2-4; 7 bases fit TRBD2. The CDR3 runs 13 residues. Losses at the gene ends were 7 bases for V and 9 bases for J; bases not matched to a gene: 9. Germline V gives CDR1 SNHLY, CDR2 FYNNEI. CDR3 in DNA: TGTGCCAGCAACGAGGGAGGGCCAAGCATTCAGTACTTC. This sequence encodes CASNEGGPSIQYF.

This clone occurred once. The chain joins TRBV5-1 to TRBJ2-7; D not certain. Between the trimmed V and J ends, which lost 0 bases and 3 bases, there was a span of 7 bases. CDR3 length: 13 residues. Germline lookup yields CDR1 SGHRS and CDR2 YFSETQ. The CDR3 here is CASSLEVGYEQYF. The CDR3 nucleotides are TGCGCCAGCAGCTTGGAAGTGGGCTACGAGCAGTACTTC.

The chain couples TRBV30 to TRBJ1-1, with 9 bases fitting TRBD1. Unmatched junction bases numbered 8, after V lost 5 bases and J lost 4 bases. Germline loops: CDR1 GTSNPN, CDR2 SVGIG (reference sequence). The CDR3 length is 14 residues. The DNA of the CDR3 is TGTGCCTGGTTTTATAGGGACAGGGTCACTGAAGCTTTCTTT. This sequence encodes CAWFYRDRVTEAFF.

The chain links TRBV15 to TRBJ2-3, with TRBD2 matching 9 bases. J was trimmed by 4 bases and V by 4 bases; bases with no gene match: 9. The V gene's germline CDR1 is LNHNV and CDR2 YYDKDF (reference sequence). The CDR3 is 16 amino acids. The CDR3 here is CATSMTGTSIADTQYF. CDR3 coding DNA: TGTGCCACCAGCATGACCGGGACTAGCATCGCAGATACGCAGTATTTT.

This clone is a singleton in its sample. The chain carries TRBV11-2 and TRBJ1-2; D is possibly TRBD1 (6 bases). Germline V gene sequence: CDR1 SGHAT, CDR2 FQNNGV. The CDR3 has 15 residues. V lost 1 base, J lost 3 bases, and 12 bases lay in between. CDR3 protein: CASSLGEQGYYGYTF. CDR3 DNA sequence: TGTGCCAGCAGCTTAGGGGAACAGGGTTACTATGGCTACACCTTC.

This clone appeared a single time. J is TRBJ1-5 and V is TRBV5-4, with D possibly being TRBD1 (6 bases). This CDR3 is 14 amino acids long. Between the trimmed V and J ends, which lost 4 bases and 5 bases, there was a span of 13 bases. Germline assignment: CDR1 SGHNT and CDR2 YYREEE (reference sequence). The CDR3 DNA reads as TGTGCCAGCAGCCGAGGGGGGAAAGATCAGCCCCAGCATTTT. Its protein is CASSRGGKDQPQHF.

As for this clone: One junction end disagrees with the germline gene, perhaps due to a read error. DNA of the CDR3: TGTGCTAGCAGCCCAGCCTCTAGCACAGATACGCAGTATTTT. Amino acids: CASSPASSTDTQYF. The V gene is TRBV7-7, the J gene TRBJ2-3; D ambiguous. The CDR3 consists of 14 residues. Looked up from germline, CDR1 is SSHAT and CDR2 is FNYEAQ (reference sequence).

V and J are TRBV10-2 and TRBJ2-1, with 11 nucleotides matching TRBD2. CDR1 WSHSY and CDR2 SAAADI come from the germline V gene. Trimming cost V 2 bases and J 9 bases; bases outside gene matches: 15. This CDR3 has 18 amino acids. CDR3 sequence: CASSETLAGGRRGAEQFF. CDR3 in DNA: TGCGCCAGCAGTGAGACGCTAGCGGGAGGTCGAAGGGGGGCTGAGCAGTTCTTC.

This sequence joins TRBV6-5 and TRBJ2-7; possible D gene TRBD1, 5 bases. CDR3 length equals 15 residues. The V and J ends lost 8 bases and 0 bases respectively, with 17 bases between them. Per the germline V gene, CDR1 is MNHEY and CDR2 is SVGAGI. DNA of the CDR3: TGTGCCAGCGCCCCTGGGGCAGCCGTCTCCTACGAGCAGTACTTC. It is translated as CASAPGAAVSYEQYF.

The chain carries TRBV7-9 and TRBJ1-1; TRBD1 agrees at 12 bases. V was clipped by 5 bases and J by 7 bases; unmatched bases: 5. The CDR3 covers 14 residues. Germline V CDR1 and CDR2: SEHNR, FQNEAQ (reference sequence). CDR3 coding DNA: TGTGCCAGCAGCCAGGGACAGGGGGCGATTGAAGCTTTCTTT. It translates to CASSQGQGAIEAFF.

The chain joins TRBV4-2 to TRBJ2-3, with D hard to call. CDR3 length equals 15 residues. The V end lost 0 bases, the J end lost 0 bases, and 7 bases lay between the germline ends. CDR1 LGHNA and CDR2 YNFKEQ come from the germline V gene. The CDR3 region is CASSQDGASTDTQYF. For the CDR3, the DNA is TGTGCCAGCAGCCAAGATGGAGCTAGCACAGATACGCAGTATTTT.

This chain connects TRBV4-1 to TRBJ2-1; TRBD2 aligns across 7 bases. The CDR3 extends over 16 amino acids. CDR1 MGHRA and CDR2 YSYEKL come from the germline V gene. Trimming took 0 bases from V and 2 from J; bases not matched to a gene: 4. This CDR3 is CASSQDLGGAYNEQFF. CDR3 DNA: TGCGCCAGCAGCCAAGATTTGGGGGGGGCCTACAATGAGCAGTTCTTC.

CDR3 sequence (DNA): TGTGCCAGCAGTGAATGGGGGTGGGAGACCCAGTACTTC. It translates to CASSEWGWETQYF. The chain recombines TRBV2 with TRBJ2-5; D might be TRBD1 or TRBD2, each matching 5 bases. The CDR3 has 13 amino acids. CDR1 and CDR2 (germline): SNHLY, FYNNEI. The V gene lost 2 bases and the J gene lost 5 bases, with 9 bases spanning the gap. Looking up the rest from reference TRBV2 and TRBJ2-5 gives the full variable domain: EPEVTQTPSHQVTQMGQEVILRCVPISNHLYFYWYRQILGQKVEFLVSFYNNEISEKSEIFDDQFSVERPDGSNFTLKIRSTKLEDSAMYFCASSEWGWETQYFGPGTRLLVL.

The V call is TRBV5-1, the J call TRBJ2-5, with 7 bases lining up with TRBD1. J lost 5 bases, V lost 0 bases, and 4 bases had no gene match. Germline V gene lookup returns CDR1 SGHRS and CDR2 YFSETQ. CDR3 length equals 14 residues. The chain's CDR3 is CASSLGQGLETQYF. The CDR3 DNA is TGCGCCAGCAGCTTGGGACAGGGATTGGAGACCCAGTACTTC.

This clone is a singleton in its sample. The V and J genes are TRBV6-6 and TRBJ2-7; D is perhaps TRBD1 (5 bases). Trimming pared 5 bases from V and 2 bases from J, leaving 16 bases between. CDR3 size: 15 residues. CDR1 MNHNY and CDR2 SVGAGI come from the germline V gene (reference sequence). The CDR3 loop reads CASSPWAPGTYEQYF. The CDR3 coding sequence is TGTGCCAGCAGTCCTTGGGCCCCAGGGACCTACGAGCAGTACTTC.

This clone has a single count. Here the CDR3 DNA reads TGTGCCAGCAGCCCGGGACAGTTGAACACTGAAGCTTTCTTT. Amino acids: CASSPGQLNTEAFF. This chain links TRBV11-2 with TRBJ1-1; TRBD1 matches at 7 bases. CDR1 and CDR2 from the germline V gene are SGHAT and FQNNGV. This CDR3 contains 14 residues. V trimming: 5 bases; J trimming: 0 bases; junction bases outside the gene matches: 3.

This sequence joins TRBV2 and TRBJ2-1; no definite D call. The CDR3 extends over 12 amino acids. Germline-derived CDR1 and CDR2 are SNHLY and FYNNEI. V lost 4 bases and J 9 bases, leaving 10 bases between the germline ends. CDR3 amino acids: CASSGSMGEQFF. The CDR3 DNA reads as TGTGCCAGCAGTGGTAGCATGGGTGAGCAGTTCTTC.

The chain joins TRBV4-2 to TRBJ2-2, with 11 bases that match TRBD2. V was pared by 4 bases and J by 0 bases, with 7 bases of the junction left unmatched. This CDR3 comprises 18 residues. Per the germline V gene, CDR1 is LGHNA and CDR2 is YNFKEQ. CDR3 bases: TGTGCCAGCAGCCCCGAGACTAGCGGGGCTGCGAACACCGGGGAGCTGTTTTTT. Protein sequence: CASSPETSGAANTGELFF.

The chain combines TRBV11-2 with TRBJ1-2; TRBD1 aligns across 7 bases. Unmatched junction bases numbered 8, after V lost 5 bases and J lost 2 bases. The CDR3 has 15 amino acids. The germline gives CDR1 SGHAT, CDR2 FQNNGV. The CDR3 protein is CASSDYRGENYGYTF. The CDR3 DNA sequence: TGTGCCAGCAGCGATTACAGGGGTGAAAACTATGGCTACACCTTC.

In the case of this clone: Other nucleotide sequences in the sample specify the same CDR3. The chain links TRBV5-1 to TRBJ2-3; 9 bases align to TRBD2. Germline CDR1 SGHRS, CDR2 YFSETQ. The CDR3 loop spans 16 amino acids. The V and J ends lost 0 bases and 6 bases, in that order; junction bases with no gene match: 8. The DNA for the CDR3 is TGCGCCAGCAGCTTGGTGATGCGGGGGGGCCGCGATACGCAGTATTTT. It yields the protein CASSLVMRGGRDTQYF. Using reference TRBV5-1 and TRBJ2-3 for the parts outside the CDR3, the full variable domain is KAGVTQTPRYLIKTRGQQVTLSCSPISGHRSVSWYQQTPGQGLQFLFEYFSETQRNKGNFPGRFSGRQFSNSRSEMNVSTLELGDSALYLCASSLVMRGGRDTQYFGPGTRLTVL.

The chain is built from TRBV4-1 and TRBJ1-1, with TRBD1 identical over 10 bases. The CDR3 has 13 residues. Trimming cost V 4 bases and J 12 bases; bases outside gene matches: 8. From germline, CDR1 is MGHRA and CDR2 YSYEKL. As DNA, the CDR3 is TGCGCCAGCAGCCGCGGGAGGACAGGGGGGACTTTCTTT. Amino acid sequence: CASSRGRTGGTFF.

The V and J genes are TRBV7-2 and TRBJ2-1; TRBD1 matches 10 bases. Germline CDR1 reads SGHTA; CDR2 reads FQGNSA. This CDR3 is 15 amino acids long. V lost 0 bases and J lost 6; bases outside the gene matches: 2. CDR3 DNA sequence: TGTGCCAGCAGCTTAGCGGGACAGGGGACCAATGAGCAGTTCTTC. It is translated as CASSLAGQGTNEQFF.

The J gene is TRBJ1-4, the V gene TRBV5-1, with D tentatively TRBD1 (5 bases). V dropped 2 bases and J dropped 8 bases, with 10 bases sitting between them. The CDR3 has 13 amino acids. Germline V gene sequence: CDR1 SGHRS, CDR2 YFSETQ. For the CDR3, the DNA is TGCGCCAGCAGCTTTGGGGACGCGGAAAAACTGTTTTTT. Translation gives CASSFGDAEKLFF.

The chain combines TRBV5-1 with TRBJ1-2; D gene uncertain. The germline V gene has CDR1 SGHRS and CDR2 YFSETQ. Deletions cut 4 bases from V and 2 bases from J, with 12 bases between. The CDR3 length is 14 residues. The CDR3, as DNA: TGCGCCAGCAGCCTGAAGGGAGGGAACTATGGCTACACCTTC. It is translated as CASSLKGGNYGYTF. Full variable domain (missing parts from reference TRBV5-1 and TRBJ1-2): KAGVTQTPRYLIKTRGQQVTLSCSPISGHRSVSWYQQTPGQGLQFLFEYFSETQRNKGNFPGRFSGRQFSNSRSEMNVSTLELGDSALYLCASSLKGGNYGYTFGSGTRLTVV.

This chain connects TRBV27 to TRBJ2-3; D is tentatively TRBD1 or TRBD2 (5 bases each). The length of the CDR3 is 16 residues. CDR1 and CDR2 from the germline V gene are MNHEY and SMNVEV (reference sequence). Trimming took 4 bases from V and 3 from J, leaving 17 bases between them. The CDR3 spells CASSWGPGEPTDTQYF. CDR3 nucleotides: TGTGCCAGCAGTTGGGGCCCCGGGGAACCAACAGATACGCAGTATTTT.

The rearrangement links TRBV5-1 to TRBJ2-4, with D uncertain. The CDR3 spans 15 residues. Trimming removed 0 bases from V and 0 bases from J, with 7 bases in between. Germline V gene lookup returns CDR1 SGHRS and CDR2 YFSETQ. The CDR3 sequence is CASSLAGLAKNIQYF. CDR3 in DNA: TGCGCCAGCAGCTTGGCTGGGCTAGCCAAAAACATTCAGTACTTC. The full variable domain, with the rest looked up from reference TRBV5-1 and TRBJ2-4, is KAGVTQTPRYLIKTRGQQVTLSCSPISGHRSVSWYQQTPGQGLQFLFEYFSETQRNKGNFPGRFSGRQFSNSRSEMNVSTLELGDSALYLCASSLAGLAKNIQYFGAGTRLSVL.